A selection of T cell receptor beta chains follows, all from one sample in a study of cytomegalovirus exposure and HLA in healthy donors. The protocol was immunoSEQ multiplex PCR, while the TCRdb copy is restricted to in-frame clones and leaves out a portion. The sample records more than 70,000 clones, 60% to 85% being singletons. Sample: PBMCs. The receptors originated from a young man in good health and CMV-seropositive. The CDR3 runs from the conserved cysteine through the conserved F or W. D genes are given only for firm matches. Size is omitted from some rows. Given values are once, few, many or a class for expanded clones.

d_call | j_call | clone_size | v_call | cdr3_nt | cdr3_aa
TRBD2 | TRBJ2-5 | - | TRBV28 | TGTGCCAGCAGTCCAGCGGGGATGGGAGAGACCCAGTACTTC | CASSPAGMGETQYF
- | TRBJ2-7 | - | TRBV4-2 | TGTGCCAGCAGCCAAGACGCGGGTTCCTCCTACGAGCAGTACTTC | CASSQDAGSSYEQYF
TRBD2 | TRBJ2-1 | - | TRBV29-1 | TGCAGCGCTCTCAGCGGGGGGGCCTCGATCAATGAGCAGTTCTTC | CSALSGGASINEQFF
- | TRBJ1-6 | once | TRBV9 | TGTGCCAGCAGCGTCGCAGATTCACCCCTCCACTTT | CASSVADSPLHF
TRBD1 | TRBJ2-5 | - | TRBV5-1 | TGCGCCAGCAGGCCAACAGGGGGGGAGACCCAGTACTTC | CASRPTGGETQYF
TRBD2 | TRBJ2-7 | - | TRBV5-1 | TGCGCCAGCAGCGGGGGGGGGACTAAACTCTACGAGCAGTACTTC | CASSGGGTKLYEQYF
- | TRBJ1-5 | few | TRBV6-1 | TGTGCCAGCAGTGAACTCAGCAATCAGCCCCAGCATTTT | CASSELSNQPQHF
- | TRBJ2-5 | - | TRBV7-6 | TGTGCCAGCAGCTTAGAGGCAGGGTACCAAGAGACCCAGTACTTC | CASSLEAGYQETQYF
TRBD1 | TRBJ1-4 | few | TRBV2 | TGTGCCAGCAACATACAGGGGGCTGGTGAAAAACTGTTTTTT | CASNIQGAGEKLFF
TRBD1 | TRBJ1-2 | - | TRBV4-2 | TGTGCCAGCAGCCCCGCGGAGAACAGGGGATACGGCTACACCTTC | CASSPAENRGYGYTF
TRBD2 | TRBJ2-5 | - | TRBV9 | TGTGCCAGCAACGTAGGGGATAGCGGGAGTGAGACCCAGTACTTC | CASNVGDSGSETQYF
- | TRBJ2-5 | once | TRBV5-1 | TGCGCCAGCAGCTTGGGGCGAGGAGAGACCCAGTACTTC | CASSLGRGETQYF
TRBD1 | TRBJ2-1 | - | TRBV5-1 | TGCGCCAGCAGCGAACCCGGGACAGGGATGTACAATGAGCAGTTCTTC | CASSEPGTGMYNEQFF
- | TRBJ1-3 | - | TRBV7-8 | TGTGCCAGCAGTCGGACGGACAACTCTGGAAACACCATATATTTT | CASSRTDNSGNTIYF
- | TRBJ2-5 | - | TRBV6-6 | TGTGCCAGCAGTTATCTGGCCAGGGGCGGGGAGACCCAGTACTTC | CASSYLARGGETQYF
TRBD1 | TRBJ2-1 | - | TRBV7-9 | TGTGCCAGCAGCTTAGGGACAGGGGGCGGTGAGCAGTTCTTC | CASSLGTGGGEQFF
TRBD1 | TRBJ2-3 | - | TRBV2 | TGTGCCAGGAGAGACAGGGGAGCTGCCGATACGCAGTATTTT | CARRDRGAADTQYF
- | TRBJ1-1 | - | TRBV9 | TGTGCCAGCAGCGTACTCGGGAACACTGAAGCTTTCTTT | CASSVLGNTEAFF
TRBD2 | TRBJ2-1 | - | TRBV19 | TGTGCCAGTAGTCCGGGACTAGCGGGAGTTGCGAATGAGCAGTTCTTC | CASSPGLAGVANEQFF
TRBD1 | TRBJ2-1 | few | TRBV5-1 | TGCGCCAGCAGCGGTGCGACAGGGGCCATTCCACACAATGAGCAGTTCTTC | CASSGATGAIPHNEQFF
TRBD1 | TRBJ2-7 | - | TRBV11-3 | TGTGCCAGCAGCTCGGACAGGGGAGGAGAGCAGTACTTC | CASSSDRGGEQYF
TRBD1 | TRBJ2-5 | - | TRBV28 | TGTGCCAGCAACACAGGGGGGAAGGGAGAGACCCAGTACTTC | CASNTGGKGETQYF
- | TRBJ1-1 | - | TRBV5-1 | TGCGCCAGCAGCTCCAGGGCCACTGAAGCTTTCTTT | CASSSRATEAFF
- | TRBJ2-5 | few | TRBV6-6 | TGTGCCAGCAGTCTAGGAAGAGAGACCCAGTACTTC | CASSLGRETQYF
- | TRBJ1-2 | - | TRBV10-3 | TGTGCCACCCAGACAGGCAGCTATGGCCACACCTTC | CATQTGSYGHTF
- | TRBJ2-5 | - | TRBV4-1 | TGCGCCAGCAGCCAAGATCGCAGGAAGGGGGAGACCCAGTACTTC | CASSQDRRKGETQYF
- | TRBJ1-4 | - | TRBV6-5 | TGTGCCAGCAGTTACGGGGGCAGAACTAATGAAAAACTGTTTTTT | CASSYGGRTNEKLFF
- | TRBJ1-5 | few | TRBV6-1 | TGTGCCAGCCGGGCCACCCAGGGTCAGCCCCAGCATTTT | CASRATQGQPQHF
- | TRBJ1-6 | - | TRBV2 | TGTGCCAGCAGTGAACGGGGCTCCTATAATTCACCCCTCCACTTT | CASSERGSYNSPLHF
- | TRBJ1-2 | - | TRBV7-3 | TGTGCCAGCAGCTCGTCGGGACTCCCCGTCACCTTC | CASSSSGLPVTF
- | TRBJ1-5 | - | TRBV9 | TGTGCCAGCAGCGGCGGGGGTGACAATCAGCCCCAGCATTTT | CASSGGGDNQPQHF
- | TRBJ2-7 | few | TRBV2 | TGTGCCAGCAGTGAAAAGCTCGGACTATTCTACGAGCAGTACTTC | CASSEKLGLFYEQYF
- | TRBJ1-4 | - | TRBV30 | TGTGCCTCACGGAGTAAGAAAGGAACTAATGAAAAACTGTTTTTT | CASRSKKGTNEKLFF
TRBD1 | TRBJ1-1 | - | TRBV6-5 | TGTGCCAGCAGTTCAGGGACAGGGACATGGAACACTGAAGCTTTCTTT | CASSSGTGTWNTEAFF
TRBD1 | TRBJ1-5 | few | TRBV7-9 | TGTGCCAGCAGCTTAGGGACAGGGGGCCTTCAGCCCCAGCATTTT | CASSLGTGGLQPQHF
- | TRBJ2-6 | once | TRBV5-1 | TGCGCCAGCAGTTCCGGCTCTGGGGCCAACGTCCTGACTTTC | CASSSGSGANVLTF
- | TRBJ2-1 | - | TRBV4-1 | TGCGCCAGCAGCCAAGGAGCGGGCAGGCGGGCTTACAATGAGCAGTTCTTC | CASSQGAGRRAYNEQFF
- | TRBJ2-5 | - | TRBV5-6 | TGTGCCAGCAGCTTGGAATCGGGAGTGACCCAGTACTTC | CASSLESGVTQYF